This T cell receptor beta chain was found in a study of shared clonotypes between healthy human individuals. Genomic DNA from each subset was divided evenly over several immunoSEQ plates. Authors' methods: With immunoSEQ giving junction-only sequences and no quality scores, filtering differed. TCRdb's table, derived via immunoSEQ multiplex PCR, lists solely in-frame clones and lacks some. V, J and clone size derive from that table, while D and trimming were established from the DNA sequence. Among about 1,900,000 clones listed, about 95% were seen once. The CDR3 spans 16 residues. V was shortened by 0 bases and J by 0 bases, with 14 bases between the two germline ends. Germline CDR1 is GTSNPN and CDR2 is SVGIG (reference sequence). CD45RO-negative cells were positively selected for CCR7, leaving out terminally differentiated effector memory CD45RA+ cells.

This rearrangement joins TRBV30 to TRBJ1-2; D may be TRBD1 (6 bases). Sequenced: naive CD8+ T cells sorted from blood. This clonotype was obtained from a man younger than 30 in good health. The CDR3 loop is CAWSVGWDTANYGYTF. In DNA, the CDR3 is TGTGCCTGGAGTGTAGGTTGGGACACCGCTAACTATGGCTACACCTTC. The variable domain in full, with the rest retrieved from reference TRBV30 and TRBJ1-2, is SQTIHQWPATLVQPVGSPLSLECTVEGTSNPNLYWYRQAAGRGLQLLFYSVGIGQISSEVPQNLSASRPQDRQFILSSKKLLLSDSGFYLCAWSVGWDTANYGYTFGSGTRLTVV.